The present T cell receptor beta chain was sequenced within a study of T cell responses to AZD1222 COVID-19 vaccine. Measured with immunoSEQ multiplex PCR; TCRdb has only the in-frame clones, and not every one. The table lists some 100,000 clones, approximately 91% of them singletons, with 7.5% in the top ten. V lost 10 bases and J 1 base, leaving 13 bases between the germline ends. Germline-derived CDR1 and CDR2 are WNHNN and SYGVQD (reference sequence). This CDR3 contains 14 residues. Of note for this clone: Its specificity is unknown.

Overall study results and limits: The donors showed a predominance of white British ancestry and of females, with possible underestimation of clonal diversity.

Sequences were derived from peripheral blood, sampled on day 0 of AZD1222 vaccination. This sequence was found in an adult in good health. The chain combines TRBV10-1 with TRBJ2-2; possibly TRBD1 for D (5 bases). The CDR3 nucleotides read TGCGCCACGCAGGGTATCGGGAACACCGGGGAGCTGTTTTTT. This translates into CATQGIGNTGELFF.